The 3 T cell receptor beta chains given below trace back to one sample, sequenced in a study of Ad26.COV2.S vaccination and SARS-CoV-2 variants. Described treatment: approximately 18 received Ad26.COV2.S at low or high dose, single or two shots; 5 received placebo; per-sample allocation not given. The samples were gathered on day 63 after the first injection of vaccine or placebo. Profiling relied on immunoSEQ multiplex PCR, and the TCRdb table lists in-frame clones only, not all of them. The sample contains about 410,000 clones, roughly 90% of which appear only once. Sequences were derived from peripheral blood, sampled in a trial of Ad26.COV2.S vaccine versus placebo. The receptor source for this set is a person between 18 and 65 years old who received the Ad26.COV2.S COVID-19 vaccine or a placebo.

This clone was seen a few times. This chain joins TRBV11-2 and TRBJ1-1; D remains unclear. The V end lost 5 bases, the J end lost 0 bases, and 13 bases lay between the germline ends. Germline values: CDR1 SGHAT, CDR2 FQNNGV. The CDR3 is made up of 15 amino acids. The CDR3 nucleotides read TGTGCCAGCAGCCTATATCAAAGCTTGAACACTGAAGCTTTCTTT. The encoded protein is CASSLYQSLNTEAFF. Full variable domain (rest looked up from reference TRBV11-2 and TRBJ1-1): EAGVAQSPRYKIIEKRQSVAFWCNPISGHATLYWYQQILGQGPKLLIQFQNNGVVDDSQLPKDRFSAERLKGVDSTLKIQPAKLEDSAVYLCASSLYQSLNTEAFFGQGTRLTVV.

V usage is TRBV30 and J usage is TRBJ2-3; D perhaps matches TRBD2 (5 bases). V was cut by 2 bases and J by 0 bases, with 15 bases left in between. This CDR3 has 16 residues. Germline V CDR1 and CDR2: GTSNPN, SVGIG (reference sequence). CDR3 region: CAWSTQQRTSTDTQYF. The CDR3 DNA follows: TGTGCCTGGAGTACACAACAGCGGACTAGCACAGATACGCAGTATTTT.

Written as DNA, the CDR3 is TGTGCCAGCAGCTTAGCTCCGACAGGGACTTACGAGCAGTACTTC. Its protein is CASSLAPTGTYEQYF. The chain employs TRBV11-2 and TRBJ2-7; D is perhaps TRBD1 (7 bases). This CDR3 has 15 amino acids. Between the trimmed V and J ends, which lost 1 base and 4 bases, there was a span of 14 bases. Germline CDR1 and CDR2: SGHAT and FQNNGV.